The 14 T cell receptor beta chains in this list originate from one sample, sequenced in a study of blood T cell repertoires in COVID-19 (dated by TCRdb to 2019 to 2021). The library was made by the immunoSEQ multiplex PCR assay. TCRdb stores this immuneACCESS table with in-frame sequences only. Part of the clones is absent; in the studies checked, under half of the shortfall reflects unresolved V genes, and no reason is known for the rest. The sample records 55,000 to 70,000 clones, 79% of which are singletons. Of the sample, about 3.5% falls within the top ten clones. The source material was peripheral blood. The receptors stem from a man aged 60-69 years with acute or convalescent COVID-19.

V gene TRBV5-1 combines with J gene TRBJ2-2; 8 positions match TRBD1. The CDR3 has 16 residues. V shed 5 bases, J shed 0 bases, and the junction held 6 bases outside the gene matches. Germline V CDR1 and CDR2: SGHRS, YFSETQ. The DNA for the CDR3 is TGCGCCAGCAGTCGCTGGACAGGGCCGAACACCGGGGAGCTGTTTTTT. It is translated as CASSRWTGPNTGELFF.

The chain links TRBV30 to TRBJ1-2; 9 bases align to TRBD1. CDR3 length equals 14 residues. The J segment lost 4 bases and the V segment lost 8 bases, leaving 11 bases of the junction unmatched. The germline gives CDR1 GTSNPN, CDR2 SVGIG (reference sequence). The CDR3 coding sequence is TGTGCCCGATCTCGGACAGGGGCCGGCTATGGCTACACCTTC. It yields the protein CARSRTGAGYGYTF.

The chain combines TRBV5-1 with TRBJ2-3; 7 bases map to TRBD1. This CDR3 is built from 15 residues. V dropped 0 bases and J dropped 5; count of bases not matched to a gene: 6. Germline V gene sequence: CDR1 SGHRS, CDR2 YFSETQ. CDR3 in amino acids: CASSLGQGFEDTQYF. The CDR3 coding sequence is TGCGCCAGCAGCTTGGGACAGGGATTCGAAGATACGCAGTATTTT.

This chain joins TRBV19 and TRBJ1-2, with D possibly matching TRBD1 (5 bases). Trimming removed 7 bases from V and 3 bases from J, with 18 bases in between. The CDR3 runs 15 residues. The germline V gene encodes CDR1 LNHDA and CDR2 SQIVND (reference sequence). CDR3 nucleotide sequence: TGTGCCAGTAAGGGACTCGGGGGTTGGGACTATGGCTACACCTTC. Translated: CASKGLGGWDYGYTF. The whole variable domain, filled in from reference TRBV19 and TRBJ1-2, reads DGGITQSPKYLFRKEGQNVTLSCEQNLNHDAMYWYRQDPGQGLRLIYYSQIVNDFQKGDIAEGYSVSREKKESFPLTVTSAQKNPTAFYLCASKGLGGWDYGYTFGSGTRLTVV.

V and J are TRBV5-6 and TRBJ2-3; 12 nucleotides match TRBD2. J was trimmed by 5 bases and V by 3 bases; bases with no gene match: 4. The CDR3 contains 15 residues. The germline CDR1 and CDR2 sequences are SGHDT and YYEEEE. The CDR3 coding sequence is TGTGCCAGCAGCTCTAGCGGGGGGGCGGGAGATACGCAGTATTTT. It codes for CASSSSGGAGDTQYF.

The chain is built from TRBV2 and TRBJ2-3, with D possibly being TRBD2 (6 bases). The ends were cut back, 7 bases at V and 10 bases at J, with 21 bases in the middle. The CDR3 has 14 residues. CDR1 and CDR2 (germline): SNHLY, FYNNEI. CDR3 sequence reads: CASIPGLSSLAQYF. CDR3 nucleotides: TGTGCCAGCATTCCGGGACTCTCGTCGTTGGCGCAGTATTTT. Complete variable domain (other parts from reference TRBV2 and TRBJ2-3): EPEVTQTPSHQVTQMGQEVILRCVPISNHLYFYWYRQILGQKVEFLVSFYNNEISEKSEIFDDQFSVERPDGSNFTLKIRSTKLEDSAMYFCASIPGLSSLAQYFGPGTRLTVL.

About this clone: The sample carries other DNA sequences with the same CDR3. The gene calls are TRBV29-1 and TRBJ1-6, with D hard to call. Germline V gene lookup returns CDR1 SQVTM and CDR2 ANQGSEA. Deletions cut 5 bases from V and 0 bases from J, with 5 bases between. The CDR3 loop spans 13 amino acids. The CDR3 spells CSVRSSYNSPLHF. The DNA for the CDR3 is TGCAGCGTTCGGAGCTCCTATAATTCACCCCTCCACTTT.

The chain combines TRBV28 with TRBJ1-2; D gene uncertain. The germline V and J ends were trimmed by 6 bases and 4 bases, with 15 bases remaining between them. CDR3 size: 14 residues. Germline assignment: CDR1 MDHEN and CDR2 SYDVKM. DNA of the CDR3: TGTGCCAGCAGCCCCCCGGAGAGTCGCTATGGCTACACCTTC. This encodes CASSPPESRYGYTF.

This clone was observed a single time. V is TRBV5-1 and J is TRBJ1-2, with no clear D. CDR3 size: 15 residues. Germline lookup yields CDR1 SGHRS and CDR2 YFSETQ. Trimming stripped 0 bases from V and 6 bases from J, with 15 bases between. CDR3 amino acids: CASSLETRVLDGYTF. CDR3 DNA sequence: TGCGCCAGCAGCTTGGAGACCCGGGTTTTAGATGGCTACACCTTC.

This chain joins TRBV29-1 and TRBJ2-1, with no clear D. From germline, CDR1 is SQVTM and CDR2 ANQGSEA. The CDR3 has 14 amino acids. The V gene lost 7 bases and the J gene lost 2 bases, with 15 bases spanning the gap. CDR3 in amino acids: CSGTWFLTYNEQFF. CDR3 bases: TGCAGCGGCACTTGGTTCCTTACCTACAATGAGCAGTTCTTC.

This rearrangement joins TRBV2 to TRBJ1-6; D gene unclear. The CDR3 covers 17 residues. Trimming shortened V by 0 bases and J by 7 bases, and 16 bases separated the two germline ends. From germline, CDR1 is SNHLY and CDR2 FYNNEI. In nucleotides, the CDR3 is TGTGCCAGCAGTGAAGCTGCACTCCTTATCGGGAATTCACCCCTCCACTTT. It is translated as CASSEAALLIGNSPLHF.

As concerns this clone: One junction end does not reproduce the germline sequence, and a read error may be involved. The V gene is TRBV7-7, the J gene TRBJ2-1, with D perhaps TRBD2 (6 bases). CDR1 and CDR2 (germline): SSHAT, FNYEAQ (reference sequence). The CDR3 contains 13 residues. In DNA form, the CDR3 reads TGTGCTAGCAGCTTCGATGGACTAACCGAGCAGTTCTTC. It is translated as CASSFDGLTEQFF.

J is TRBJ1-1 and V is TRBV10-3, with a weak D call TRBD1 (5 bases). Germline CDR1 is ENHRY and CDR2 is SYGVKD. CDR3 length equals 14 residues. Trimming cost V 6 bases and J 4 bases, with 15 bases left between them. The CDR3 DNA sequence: TGTGCCATCAGGTTACAGGAAACGGGCACTGAAGCTTTCTTT. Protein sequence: CAIRLQETGTEAFF.

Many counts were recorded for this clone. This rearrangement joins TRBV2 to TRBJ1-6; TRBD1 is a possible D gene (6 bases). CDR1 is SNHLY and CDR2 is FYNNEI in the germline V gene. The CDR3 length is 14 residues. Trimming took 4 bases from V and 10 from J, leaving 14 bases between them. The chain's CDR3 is CASSGGPHGSPLHF. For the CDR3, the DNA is TGTGCCAGCAGTGGGGGGCCCCACGGATCACCCCTCCACTTT.